The clone carrying this T cell receptor (beta chain) turned up a few times. The antigen is undetermined. This CDR3 is 15 amino acids long. Germline CDR1 and CDR2: SGHKS and YYEKEE (reference sequence). The germline V and J ends were trimmed by 2 bases and 5 bases, with 16 bases remaining between them. The sample comes from a study of beta chain features in type 1 diabetes. Broader study findings: Whether HLA type influences TCRB rearrangement remained unresolved here. In the patient group, naive, central memory and Treg TCRB repertoires seemed more alike than in the healthy donor group.

Investigators reverse transcribed all isolated RNA, so they sequenced expressed TCRB transcripts. Produced via immunoSEQ multiplex PCR; TCRdb's table is partial and in-frame only. The sample contains tens of thousands of clones, about a third of which appear only once. Cell sorting via CD45RO/CCR7/CD25/CD127/CD95/CD27 was performed to obtain CD4+ naive, central memory, regulatory and stem cell-like memory cells. Specimen: stem cell memory CD4+ T cells from blood. The rearrangement joins TRBV5-5 to TRBJ1-1; D not resolved. The receptor was isolated from a woman under 30 in good health. In DNA, the CDR3 is TGTGCCAGCAGCTTTTCTTCAGGATCCTTGACTGAAGCTTTCTTT. Amino acid sequence: CASSFSSGSLTEAFF.